The source of this T cell receptor beta chain is a study of T cells in Graves' hyperthyroidism and ophthalmopathy. Findings and caveats of the study: A 13 V-J model separated ophthalmopathy from stable hyperthyroidism. Most clonotypes that expanded in the thyroid above 0.001 also showed up in blood.

V gave up 4 bases and J gave up 6 bases; unmatched junction bases: 4. This CDR3 has 13 amino acids. CDR1 SQVTM and CDR2 ANQGSEA come from the germline V gene. There were TCR beta CDR3 regions amplified from RNA transcripts. The HTBI set primed first-round TCR CDR3 RT-PCR. TCRdb analysed the multiplex PCR reads with MiXCR anew, one entry per CDR3 protein. The table records around 690,000 distinct CDR3 sequences, 17% of them present only once. Of note for this clonotype: The antigen remains unidentified.

The sample taken for sequencing was blood. V gene TRBV29-1 combines with J gene TRBJ2-3, with 10 nucleotides matching TRBD1. The sequence came from a man aged 50 to 60 with Graves' hyperthyroidism. The CDR3 nucleotides are TGCAGCGTTGGACAGGGGGCATGGGATACGCAGTATTTT. Residues: CSVGQGAWDTQYF.